Shown below are 3 T cell receptor beta chains from a single sample sequenced in a study of PD-1 blockade in mismatch repair-deficient tumors. Method: immunoSEQ multiplex PCR; TCRdb's copy keeps in-frame clones and lacks some. Of some 40,000 clones listed, over 70% are singletons. The sample in question was PBMCs, obtained 38 to 40 weeks after starting pembrolizumab. These receptors were taken from an adult with mismatch repair-deficient cancer.

The J gene is TRBJ2-3, the V gene TRBV10-2; no firm D call. Germline V gene sequence: CDR1 WSHSY, CDR2 SAAADI. The CDR3 runs 13 residues. Trimming removed 2 bases at V and 0 bases at J, with 3 bases between. CDR3 DNA sequence: TGCGCCAGCAGTGAGCCTAGCACAGATACGCAGTATTTT. Translating gives CASSEPSTDTQYF.

The chain couples TRBV10-2 to TRBJ1-1; TRBD1 matches at 7 bases. The ends lost 4 bases at V and 11 bases at J; junction bases unmatched: 10. The CDR3 runs to 13 residues. Germline loops: CDR1 WSHSY, CDR2 SAAADI. The CDR3 here is CASSGGQVAYAFF. The CDR3 region has the DNA TGCGCCAGCAGTGGAGGACAGGTTGCTTATGCTTTCTTT.

V is TRBV7-6 and J is TRBJ2-1, with 7 bases that match TRBD1. The CDR3 consists of 16 residues. With 5 bases clipped from V and 5 bases from J, the junction kept 12 bases outside the gene matches. Germline-derived CDR1 and CDR2 are SGHVS and FNYEAQ. CDR3 sequence (DNA): TGTGCCAGCAGCCCTAGTCAACAGGGGTATAACAATGAGCAGTTCTTC. It yields the protein CASSPSQQGYNNEQFF.